The source of this T cell receptor beta chain is a study of cytomegalovirus exposure and HLA in healthy donors. General study results and limits: By a later analysis, the bulk of CMV-associated TCR beta chains appeared HLA-restricted. With later analysis, a missense DCLRE1C variant became linked to TCR beta V- and J-gene trimming. The authors enumerated some 160 TCR beta chains as linked to cytomegalovirus. Only CMV serostatus was available as immune exposure information.

The PCR employed 60 Vbeta primers together with 13 Jbeta primers. Measured with immunoSEQ multiplex PCR; TCRdb has only the in-frame clones, and not every one. The sample lists over 130,000 clones; 61% were seen once. Germline V gives CDR1 MNHEY, CDR2 SMNVEV (reference sequence). V lost 3 bases and J lost 2; bases outside the gene matches: 1. The CDR3 is made up of 14 amino acids. Of note for this clone: The antigen is undetermined.

The clonotype comes from a male donor in good health and CMV-seronegative. Source material: PBMCs. The genes are TRBV27 and TRBJ1-2, with TRBD1 matching 9 bases. CDR3 loop: CASSFDRGNYGYTF. CDR3 nucleotide sequence: TGTGCCAGCAGTTTCGACAGGGGGAACTATGGCTACACCTTC.